This passage covers 9 T cell receptor beta chains from one sample sequenced in a study of regulatory T cells in long-lasting Graves disease. Construction of TCR beta libraries relied on iRepertoire HTBI primers and on Arm-PCR targeting CDR3 regions. TCRdb independently ran MiXCR on the multiplex PCR reads; one entry per CDR3 protein. The data hold roughly 440,000 distinct CDR3 sequences, with about 15% observed a single time. Time point denoted: newly diagnosed GD, antithyroid drugs for less than 3 months. From PBMCs, RNA was extracted and then used to make the TCR library. The same sample was also used in a study of T cells in Graves' hyperthyroidism and ophthalmopathy.

The specimen comprised peripheral blood mononuclear cells (PBMCs), sampled at new diagnosis, from a patient treated with antithyroid drugs. The receptors come from a woman in her late teens or twenties with Graves disease.

The chain combines TRBV19 with TRBJ2-2; the D is unclear. CDR3 length: 12 amino acids. CDR1 is LNHDA and CDR2 is SQIVND in the germline V gene (reference sequence). V dropped 2 bases and J dropped 7 bases, with 5 bases sitting between them. CDR3 sequence (DNA): TGTGCCAGTAGTATATGGGGCGGGGAGCTGTTTTTT. This gives the protein CASSIWGGELFF.

This clonotype was counted ten times or more. V gene TRBV7-9 combines with J gene TRBJ2-3; 9 nucleotides line up with TRBD2. Germline CDR1 reads SEHNR; CDR2 reads FQNEAQ (reference sequence). With 2 bases clipped from V and 2 bases from J, the junction kept 5 bases outside the gene matches. The CDR3 totals 16 residues. CDR3 nucleotide sequence: TGTGCCAGCAGCTTATCGGGACTAGCCTTCACAGATACGCAGTATTTT. Its translation: CASSLSGLAFTDTQYF.

This clonotype was counted many times. CDR3 sequence (DNA): TGTGCCAGCAGCTTAAATCGGCAGGCTGGCTACACCTTC. Protein: CASSLNRQAGYTF. The chain recombines TRBV11-1 with TRBJ1-2; D not resolved. V dropped 2 bases and J dropped 7 bases, with 11 bases sitting between them. The CDR3 sequence is 13 residues long. Germline values: CDR1 SGHAT, CDR2 FQDESV (reference sequence).

This clonotype was observed at least ten times. This chain uses TRBV20-1 with TRBJ1-1; the match to TRBD1 covers 11 bases. This CDR3 is 14 amino acids long. Germline CDR1 reads DFQATT; CDR2 reads SNEGSKA (reference sequence). V dropped 6 bases and J dropped 5; count of bases not matched to a gene: 8. CDR3 amino acids: CSAGSGTGGTEAFF. CDR3 coding DNA: TGCAGTGCCGGATCCGGGACAGGGGGGACTGAAGCTTTCTTT.

This clonotype was observed many times. V is TRBV11-2 and J is TRBJ2-1; a weak D match, TRBD1 (5 bases). Deletions cut 3 bases from V and 7 bases from J, with 22 bases between. The CDR3 has 17 amino acids. Per germline, CDR1 SGHAT and CDR2 FQNNGV. The DNA of the CDR3 is TGTGCCAGCAGCTTCAACCCCGGACATCGGCAGAAGAATGAGCAGTTCTTC. Protein: CASSFNPGHRQKNEQFF.

This clonotype was detected many times. The chain couples TRBV28 to TRBJ2-1, with 8 nucleotides matching TRBD1. The CDR3 runs to 13 residues. The J segment lost 7 bases and the V segment lost 1 base, leaving 0 bases of the junction unmatched. Germline CDR1 MDHEN, CDR2 SYDVKM. The CDR3 nucleotides are TGTGCCAGCAGTTTATACAGGGGGAATGAGCAGTTCTTC. It encodes CASSLYRGNEQFF.

This clonotype was seen repeatedly, ten times or more. CDR3: CASSLEGVSFEQYF. In DNA, the CDR3 is TGTGCCAGCAGCTTAGAGGGGGTATCGTTCGAGCAGTACTTC. The rearrangement links TRBV11-2 to TRBJ2-7; D tentatively reads TRBD1 or TRBD2 (5 bases each). The CDR3 is 14 amino acids. Deletions cut 0 bases from V and 6 bases from J, with 12 bases between. In germline, CDR1 is SGHAT, CDR2 FQNNGV.

This clonotype was detected a few times. V and J are TRBV14 and TRBJ1-2, with D unclear. The V end lost 1 base, the J end lost 2 bases, and 5 bases lay between the germline ends. This CDR3 region has 13 residues. Germline V CDR1 and CDR2: SGHDN, FVKESK. CDR3 nucleotide sequence: TGTGCCAGCAGCCAAGTCAGAAACTATGGCTACACCTTC. Its protein is CASSQVRNYGYTF.

This clonotype was observed a few times. The V and J genes are TRBV5-4 and TRBJ2-1, with D maybe TRBD2 (5 bases). The germline V and J ends were trimmed by 4 bases and 2 bases, with 13 bases remaining between them. The CDR3 length is 15 residues. Germline loops: CDR1 SGHNT, CDR2 YYREEE (reference sequence). The CDR3 coding sequence is TGTGCCAGCAGCCCAGATGCCGGGGCCTACAATGAGCAGTTCTTC. As protein: CASSPDAGAYNEQFF.